Following are 4 T cell receptor beta chains from one sample sequenced in a study of blood T cells in healthy people across ages. With a J-beta primer mix and a sample-barcoded 5' primer, a second PCR ran about 6 to 11 cycles. One entry per CDR3 protein, called by TCRdb with MiXCR from the 5' RACE reads. Among about 560,000 distinct CDR3 sequences listed, around 27% were seen once. This sample also belongs to another study, concerning T cells of mothers and their children.

The sequenced material came from blood. Receptors were obtained from a boy under 10 years old in good health.

This clonotype has more than one count but fewer than ten. The chain recombines TRBV11-2 with TRBJ2-5; 12 bases fit TRBD2. Germline V gene sequence: CDR1 SGHAT, CDR2 FQNNGV. Losses at the gene ends were 0 bases for V and 0 bases for J; bases not matched to a gene: 11. The CDR3 loop spans 20 amino acids. CDR3 coding DNA: TGTGCCAGCAGCTTAGATCCTAGCGGGAGGGCCGGTGGGGACCAAGAGACCCAGTACTTC. This translates into CASSLDPSGRAGGDQETQYF.

Ten or more counts support this clonotype. V is TRBV2 and J is TRBJ2-5; D call uncertain. The V and J ends lost 6 bases and 2 bases respectively, with 10 bases between them. The CDR3 length is 13 residues. Germline V lookup: CDR1 SNHLY, CDR2 FYNNEI. The CDR3 is CASRGGSQETQYF. The CDR3 nucleotides are TGTGCCAGCAGGGGCGGTTCTCAAGAGACCCAGTACTTC. Supplemented by reference TRBV2 and TRBJ2-5, the full variable domain reads EPEVTQTPSHQVTQMGQEVILRCVPISNHLYFYWYRQILGQKVEFLVSFYNNEISEKSEIFDDQFSVERPDGSNFTLKIRSTKLEDSAMYFCASRGGSQETQYFGPGTRLLVL.

This sequence joins TRBV6-5 and TRBJ2-5; TRBD1 agrees at 12 bases. The V gene end was trimmed by 2 bases and the J gene end by 4 bases; junction bases not matched to a gene: 2. This CDR3 contains 15 residues. The germline V gene has CDR1 MNHEY and CDR2 SVGAGI. The CDR3 coding sequence is TGTGCCAGCAGTTACGAGGGACAGGGGGCAGAGACCCAGTACTTC. It specifies CASSYEGQGAETQYF.

This clonotype was detected only a few times. The V gene is TRBV10-3, the J gene TRBJ1-5, with D possibly matching TRBD1 (5 bases). The CDR3 contains 13 residues. Between the trimmed V and J ends, which lost 7 bases and 0 bases, there was a span of 7 bases. Germline-derived CDR1 and CDR2 are ENHRY and SYGVKD. The CDR3 region is CAIKQDSNQPQHF. The CDR3 region has the DNA TGTGCCATCAAACAGGATAGCAATCAGCCCCAGCATTTT.